The entry that follows covers one T cell receptor (beta chain) sequence. Its antigen is undetermined. One junction end does not reproduce the germline sequence, and a read error may be involved. The authors reverse transcribed all of the isolated RNA, so sequencing captured expressed TCRB transcripts. Data came from immunoSEQ multiplex PCR; TCRdb stores just in-frame clones and leaves some out. Of about 99,000 clones listed, around 30% were seen once; the top ten hold 0.5% to 0.6%. The record originates from a study of beta chain features in type 1 diabetes. Whole-study results and caveats: Type 1 diabetes patients had moderately but significantly shorter TCRB CDR3s in all four CD4+ subsets.

The source material was central memory CD4+ T cells from blood. The TCR originated in a woman aged 18-30 years with type 1 diabetes.

This CDR3 reads CSVAGQGRLKTEAFF. The CDR3 DNA is TGCAGCGTTGCGGGACAGGGGAGGTTGAAGACTGAAGCTTTCTTT. The chain has TRBV29-1 and TRBJ1-1, with TRBD1 identical over 10 bases. The CDR3 contains 15 residues. CDR1 is SQVTM and CDR2 is ANQGSEA in the germline V gene.